This T cell receptor beta chain was obtained from a study of blood T cell repertoires in COVID-19. Trimming took 0 bases from V and 5 from J, leaving 13 bases between them. This CDR3 comprises 15 residues. The germline CDR1 and CDR2 sequences are MNHNS and SASEGT. This clone has a handful of counts. Sequenced by immunoSEQ multiplex PCR; TCRdb stores in-frame clones only, minus some. The data hold some 160,000 clones, with 84% observed a single time. Participants were aged roughly 18 to 90 years, lived in some 23 US areas, and enrolled virtually. This TCR was recovered from a woman between 50 and 59 years old who had recovered from COVID-19. The gene calls are TRBV6-1 and TRBJ1-2, with D perhaps matching TRBD1 (5 bases). Sequencing was carried out using PBMCs or T cells enriched from blood (not recorded which). In nucleotides, the CDR3 is TGTGCCAGCAGTGAAGCCCAGGGAGCGGGGTATGGCTACACCTTC. Protein: CASSEAQGAGYGYTF.